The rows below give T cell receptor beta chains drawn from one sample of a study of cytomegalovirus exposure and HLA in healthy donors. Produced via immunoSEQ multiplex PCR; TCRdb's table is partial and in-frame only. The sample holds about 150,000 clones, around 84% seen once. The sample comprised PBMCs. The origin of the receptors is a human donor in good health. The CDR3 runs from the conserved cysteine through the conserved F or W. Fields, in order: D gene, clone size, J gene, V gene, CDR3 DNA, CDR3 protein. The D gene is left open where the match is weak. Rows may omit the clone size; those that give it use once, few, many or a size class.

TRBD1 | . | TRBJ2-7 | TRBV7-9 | TGTGCCAGCAGTCAGGACAGGGGGGACCACGAGCAGTACTTC | CASSQDRGDHEQYF
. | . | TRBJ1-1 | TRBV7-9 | TGTGCCAGCAGCTTATCAGGACAGAACAAAGAAGCTTTCTTT | CASSLSGQNKEAFF
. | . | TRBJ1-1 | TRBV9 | TGTGCCAGCAGCCCTCCGGCAGGGATGTCGGGCTGGAACACTGAAGCTTTCTTT | CASSPPAGMSGWNTEAFF
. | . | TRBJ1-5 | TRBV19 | TGTGCCAGTAGTTTCCGGAATCAGCCCCAGCATTTT | CASSFRNQPQHF
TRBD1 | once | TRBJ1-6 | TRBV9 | TGTGCCAGCAGTGGCACGGGACAGGGGGCCCGATCACCCCTCCACTTT | CASSGTGQGARSPLHF
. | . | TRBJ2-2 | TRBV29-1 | TGCAGCGCCGAACAGGGTTACAACGGCGGGGAGCTGTTTTTT | CSAEQGYNGGELFF
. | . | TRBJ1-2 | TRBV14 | TGTGCCAGCAGCCCCCGTAATAGCCCCAACGGCTACACCTTC | CASSPRNSPNGYTF
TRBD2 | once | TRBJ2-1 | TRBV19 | TGTGCCAGTAGTATTGGCGGGAGGGCCGGCAATGAGCAGTTCTTC | CASSIGGRAGNEQFF
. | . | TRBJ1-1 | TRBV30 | TGTGCCTGGGGGAGACGGCAGAACACTGAAGCTTTCTTT | CAWGRRQNTEAFF
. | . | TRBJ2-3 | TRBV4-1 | TGCGCCAGCAGCCGACGGGACATACCGGCAGATACGCAGTATTTT | CASSRRDIPADTQYF
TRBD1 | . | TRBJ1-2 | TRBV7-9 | TGTGCCAGCAGCTTCGATTGGGGACAGGGGCACTATGGCTACACCTTC | CASSFDWGQGHYGYTF
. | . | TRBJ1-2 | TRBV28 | TGTGCCAGCAGCGCGCCGGACAGAAAGCGATATGGCTACACCTTC | CASSAPDRKRYGYTF
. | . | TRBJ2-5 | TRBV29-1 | TGCAGCGTTGAATGGGTCCCAGGGGAGACCCAGTACTTC | CSVEWVPGETQYF
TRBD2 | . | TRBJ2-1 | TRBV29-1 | TGCAGCGTTCGAATAGCGGGCTCCTACAATGAGCAGTTCTTC | CSVRIAGSYNEQFF
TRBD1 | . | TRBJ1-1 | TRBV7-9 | TGTGCCAGCAGCTTAAAGGGGGCGAACACTGAAGCTTTCTTT | CASSLKGANTEAFF
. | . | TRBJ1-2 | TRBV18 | TGTGCCAGCTCCGCCGGACAAGGGGATGGCTACACCTTC | CASSAGQGDGYTF
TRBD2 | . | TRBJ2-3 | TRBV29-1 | TGCAGCGCAGTGGGACTAGCGGGACACACAGATACGCAGTATTTT | CSAVGLAGHTDTQYF
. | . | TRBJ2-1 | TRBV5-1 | TGCGCCAGCAGCCTGGAGGGGGGGCGCAATGAGCAGTTCTTC | CASSLEGGRNEQFF
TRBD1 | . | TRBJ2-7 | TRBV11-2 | TGTGCCAGCAGCCCCCTCAGGGGGTCCCACGAGCAGTACTTC | CASSPLRGSHEQYF
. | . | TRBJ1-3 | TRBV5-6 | TGTGCCAGCAGCTTAGGGGATTGGCGTGGAAACACCATATATTTT | CASSLGDWRGNTIYF
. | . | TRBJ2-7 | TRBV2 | TGTGCCAGCCTTCGACAGCAGGGGAGTGACGAGCAGTACTTC | CASLRQQGSDEQYF
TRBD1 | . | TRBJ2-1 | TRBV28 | TGTGCCAGCAGTGAATCAGGGGGCGCGGACAATGAGCAGTTCTTC | CASSESGGADNEQFF
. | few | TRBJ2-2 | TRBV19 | TGTGCCAGTACGCGGGGACCGAACACCGGGGAGCTGTTTTTT | CASTRGPNTGELFF
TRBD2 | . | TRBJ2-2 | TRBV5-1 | TGCGCCAGCAGCAGGCAACCCGGGACTAGCGGGCACACCGGGGAGCTGTTTTTT | CASSRQPGTSGHTGELFF